This T cell receptor beta chain was sequenced for a study of regulatory T cells in long-lasting Graves disease. The CDR3 consists of 16 residues. V lost 7 bases to trimming and J lost 5 bases; unmatched junction nucleotides: 11. Germline CDR1 SGHRS, CDR2 YFSETQ. The time point here: persistent/refractory GD, antithyroid drugs over 5 years with positive TRAb. RNA from PBMCs was the source of the TCR library. This clonotype was seen a handful of times. Both iRepertoire HTBI primers and Arm-PCR of CDR3 regions were used to build the TCR beta libraries. TCRdb re-called the multiplex PCR reads with MiXCR, one entry per CDR3 protein. The sample carries 400,000 or so distinct CDR3 sequences, around a quarter recorded once.

This clonotype was obtained from a female donor with Graves disease. The input for sequencing was peripheral blood mononuclear cells (PBMCs), taken when the disease was refractory, from a patient treated with antithyroid drugs. The chain recombines TRBV5-1 with TRBJ2-2, with TRBD1 matching over 10 bases. CDR3 sequence (DNA): TGCGCCAGCGGGGTCAGACCGGGACAGGGGACCGGGGAGCTGTTTTTT. Its protein is CASGVRPGQGTGELFF.